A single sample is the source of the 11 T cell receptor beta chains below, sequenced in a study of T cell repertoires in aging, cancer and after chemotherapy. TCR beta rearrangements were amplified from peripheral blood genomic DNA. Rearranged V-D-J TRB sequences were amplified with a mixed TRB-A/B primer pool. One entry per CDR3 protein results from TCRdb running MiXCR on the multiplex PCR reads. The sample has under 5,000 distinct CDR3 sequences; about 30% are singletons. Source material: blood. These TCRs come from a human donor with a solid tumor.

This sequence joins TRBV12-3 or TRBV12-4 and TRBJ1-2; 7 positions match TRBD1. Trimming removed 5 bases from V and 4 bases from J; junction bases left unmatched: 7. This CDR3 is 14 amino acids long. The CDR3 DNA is TGTGCCAGCAGTCCTGGGACAGCGGCCTATGGCTACACCTTC. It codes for CASSPGTAAYGYTF.

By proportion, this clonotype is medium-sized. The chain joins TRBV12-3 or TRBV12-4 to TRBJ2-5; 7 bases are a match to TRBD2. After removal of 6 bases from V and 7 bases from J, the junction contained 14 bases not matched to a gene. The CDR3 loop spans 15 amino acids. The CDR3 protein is CASSIEVGGYGTQYF. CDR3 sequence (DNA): TGTGCCAGCAGCATAGAGGTGGGGGGGTACGGGACCCAGTACTTC.

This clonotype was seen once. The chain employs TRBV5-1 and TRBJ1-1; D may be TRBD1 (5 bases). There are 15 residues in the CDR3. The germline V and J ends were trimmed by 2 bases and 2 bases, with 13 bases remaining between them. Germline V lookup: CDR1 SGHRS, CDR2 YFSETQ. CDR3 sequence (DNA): TGCGCCAGCAGCTTATCCGGGACGGGAAACACTGAAGCTTTCTTT. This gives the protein CASSLSGTGNTEAFF.

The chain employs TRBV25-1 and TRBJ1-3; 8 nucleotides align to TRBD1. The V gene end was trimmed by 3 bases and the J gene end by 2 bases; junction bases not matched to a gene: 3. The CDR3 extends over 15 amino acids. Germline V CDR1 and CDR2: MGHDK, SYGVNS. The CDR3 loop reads CASSDTGGTGNTIYF. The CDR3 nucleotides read TGTGCCAGCAGTGATACAGGGGGAACTGGAAACACCATATATTTT.

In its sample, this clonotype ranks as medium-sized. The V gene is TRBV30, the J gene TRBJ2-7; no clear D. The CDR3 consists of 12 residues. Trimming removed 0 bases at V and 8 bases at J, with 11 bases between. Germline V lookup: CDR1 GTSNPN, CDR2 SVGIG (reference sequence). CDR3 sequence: CAWSVPRLQQYF. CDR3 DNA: TGTGCCTGGAGTGTACCCCGGTTACAGCAGTACTTC.

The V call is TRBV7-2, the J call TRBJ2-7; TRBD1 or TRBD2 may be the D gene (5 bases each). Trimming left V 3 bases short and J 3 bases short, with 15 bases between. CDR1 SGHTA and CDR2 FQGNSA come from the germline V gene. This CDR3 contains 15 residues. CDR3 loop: CASSLAQGAFYEQYF. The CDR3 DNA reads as TGTGCCAGCAGCTTGGCGCAGGGAGCCTTCTACGAGCAGTACTTC.

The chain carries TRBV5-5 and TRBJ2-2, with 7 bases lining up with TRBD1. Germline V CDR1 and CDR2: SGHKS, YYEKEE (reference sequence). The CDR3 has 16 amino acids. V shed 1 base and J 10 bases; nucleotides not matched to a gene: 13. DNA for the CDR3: TGTGCCAGCAGCTTGTGCACAGGGGCGGCCACCAAGGAGCTGTTTTTT. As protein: CASSLCTGAATKELFF. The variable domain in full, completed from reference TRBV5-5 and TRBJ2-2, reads DAGVTQSPTHLIKTRGQQVTLRCSPISGHKSVSWYQQVLGQGPQFIFQYYEKEERGRGNFPDRFSARQFPNYSSELNVNALLLGDSALYLCASSLCTGAATKELFFGEGSRLTVL.

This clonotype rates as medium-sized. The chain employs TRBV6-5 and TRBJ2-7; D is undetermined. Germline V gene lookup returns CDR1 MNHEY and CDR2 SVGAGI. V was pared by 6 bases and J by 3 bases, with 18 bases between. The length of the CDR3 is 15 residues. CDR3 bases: TGTGCCAGCAGGGACGGACGGCGTTCACGCTACGAGCAGTACTTC. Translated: CASRDGRRSRYEQYF.

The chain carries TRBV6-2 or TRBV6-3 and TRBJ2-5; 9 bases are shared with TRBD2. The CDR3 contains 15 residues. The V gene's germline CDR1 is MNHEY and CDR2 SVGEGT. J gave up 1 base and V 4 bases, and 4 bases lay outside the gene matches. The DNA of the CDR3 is TGTGCCAGCAGTTCGATTAGCGGGGGCCAAGAGACCCAGTACTTC. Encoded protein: CASSSISGGQETQYF.

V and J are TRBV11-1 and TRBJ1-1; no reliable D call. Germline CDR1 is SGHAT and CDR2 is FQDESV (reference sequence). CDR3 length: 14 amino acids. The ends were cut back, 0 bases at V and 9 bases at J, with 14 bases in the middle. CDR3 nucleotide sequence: TGTGCCAGCAGCTTAGCCGTGACTACCAAAAAAGCTTTCTTT. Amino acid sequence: CASSLAVTTKKAFF.

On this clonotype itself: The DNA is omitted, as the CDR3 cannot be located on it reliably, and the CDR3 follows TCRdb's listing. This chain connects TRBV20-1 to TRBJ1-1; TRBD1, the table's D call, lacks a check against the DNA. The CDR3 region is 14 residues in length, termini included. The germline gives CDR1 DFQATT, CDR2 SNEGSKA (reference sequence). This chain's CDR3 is CSAPSVAGATEAFF.